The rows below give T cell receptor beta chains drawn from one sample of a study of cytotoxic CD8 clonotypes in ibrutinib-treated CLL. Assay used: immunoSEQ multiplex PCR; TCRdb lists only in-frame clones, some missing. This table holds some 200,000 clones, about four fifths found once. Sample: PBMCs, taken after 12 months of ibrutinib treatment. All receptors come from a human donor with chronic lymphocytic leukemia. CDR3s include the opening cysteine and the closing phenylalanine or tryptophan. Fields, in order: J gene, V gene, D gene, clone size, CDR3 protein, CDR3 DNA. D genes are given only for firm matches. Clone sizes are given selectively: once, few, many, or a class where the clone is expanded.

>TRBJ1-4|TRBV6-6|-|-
CASSYSMVEENEKLFF
TGTGCCAGCAGTTACTCGATGGTAGAAGAAAATGAAAAACTGTTTTTT
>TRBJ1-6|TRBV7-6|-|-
CASSLWGQFNSPLHF
TGTGCCAGCAGCTTATGGGGACAATTTAATTCACCCCTCCACTTT
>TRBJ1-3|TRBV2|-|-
CASSGGGADTIYF
TGTGCCAGCAGTGGGGGAGGAGCGGACACCATATATTTT
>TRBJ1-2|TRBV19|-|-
CASSIPPPGDGYTF
TGTGCCAGTAGTATACCCCCCCCAGGGGATGGCTACACCTTC
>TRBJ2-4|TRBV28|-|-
CASSSAPLSKNIQYF
TGTGCCAGCAGTTCGGCCCCACTGTCCAAAAACATTCAGTACTTC
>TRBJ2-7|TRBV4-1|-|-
CASSQTPARGAAYEQYF
TGCGCCAGCAGCCAGACGCCAGCCAGGGGGGCCGCCTACGAGCAGTACTTC
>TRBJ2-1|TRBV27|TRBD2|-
CASSLSAGTSGGYNEQFF
TGTGCCAGCAGTTTATCCGCAGGGACTAGCGGGGGCTACAATGAGCAGTTCTTC
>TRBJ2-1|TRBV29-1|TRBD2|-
CSADTPGGGSYNEQFF
TGCAGCGCTGACACCCCGGGGGGGGGCTCCTACAATGAGCAGTTCTTC
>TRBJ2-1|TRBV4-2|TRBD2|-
CASSQTLAGGPKGANEQFF
TGTGCCAGCAGCCAGACACTAGCGGGGGGGCCAAAAGGGGCCAATGAGCAGTTCTTC
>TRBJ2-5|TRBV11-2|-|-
CASSLDRGRETQYF
TGTGCCAGCAGCTTAGATAGGGGACGGGAGACCCAGTACTTC
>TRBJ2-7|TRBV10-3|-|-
CAISGRAYEQYF
TGTGCCATCAGTGGGCGGGCCTACGAGCAGTACTTC
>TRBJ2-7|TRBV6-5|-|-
CASKASFHEQYF
TGTGCCAGCAAAGCTAGTTTCCACGAGCAGTACTTC
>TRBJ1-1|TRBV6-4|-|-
CASSSLLNTEAFF
TGTGCCAGCAGCTCCCTATTGAACACTGAAGCTTTCTTT
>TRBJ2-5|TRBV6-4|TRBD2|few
CASEREVGETQYF
TGTGCCAGCGAGCGGGAGGTCGGGGAGACCCAGTACTTC
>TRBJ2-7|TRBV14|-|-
CASSQGEFYEQYF
TGTGCCAGCAGCCAAGGGGAATTCTACGAGCAGTACTTC
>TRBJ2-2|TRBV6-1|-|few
CASSDGGVGYTGELFF
TGTGCCAGCAGTGACGGGGGCGTGGGGTACACCGGGGAGCTGTTTTTT
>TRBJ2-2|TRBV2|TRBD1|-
CASSEADRPWVGELFF
TGTGCCAGCAGTGAAGCGGACAGGCCGTGGGTCGGGGAGCTGTTTTTT
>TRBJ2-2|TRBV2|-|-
CASSLEWDGELFF
TGTGCCAGCAGTCTGGAATGGGACGGGGAGCTGTTTTTT
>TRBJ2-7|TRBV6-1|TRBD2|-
CASSQSGSGSYEQYF
TGTGCCAGCAGTCAAAGCGGGAGCGGGTCCTACGAGCAGTACTTC
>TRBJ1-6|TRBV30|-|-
CAWSVMGLYNSPLHF
TGTGCCTGGAGTGTAATGGGACTCTATAATTCACCCCTCCACTTT
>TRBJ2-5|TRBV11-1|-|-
CASSLGEAGRLDQYF
TGTGCCAGCAGCTTAGGGGAAGCAGGGCGACTGGACCAGTACTTC
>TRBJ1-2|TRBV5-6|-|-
CASSRDLRDNYGYTF
TGTGCCAGCAGCCGAGATTTAAGGGATAACTATGGCTACACCTTC
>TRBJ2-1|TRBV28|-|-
CASSLQGKYNEQFF
TGTGCCAGCAGTTTGCAGGGAAAATACAATGAGCAGTTCTTC
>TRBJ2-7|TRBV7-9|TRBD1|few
CASSLRDRAGEQYF
TGTGCCAGCAGCCTCAGGGACAGGGCGGGGGAGCAGTACTTC
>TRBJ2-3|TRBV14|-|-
CASSQDPRGTQYF
TGTGCCAGCAGCCAAGATCCAAGGGGGACGCAGTATTTT
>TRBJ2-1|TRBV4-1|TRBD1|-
CASSHTTLRDRVNEQFF
TGCGCCAGCAGCCATACTACCCTCCGGGACAGGGTAAACGAGCAGTTCTTC
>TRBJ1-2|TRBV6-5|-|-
CASSYSREGYGYTF
TGTGCCAGCAGTTACTCGAGGGAGGGCTATGGCTACACCTTC
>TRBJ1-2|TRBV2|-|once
CAQKGGDVSGYTF
TGTGCGCAAAAAGGGGGGGATGTGTCGGGCTACACCTTC
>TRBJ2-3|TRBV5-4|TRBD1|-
CASSTGQGRVTDTQYF
TGTGCCAGCAGCACCGGACAGGGGAGGGTTACAGATACGCAGTATTTT
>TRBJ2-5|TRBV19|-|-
CAIPETQYF
TGTGCCATACCGGAGACCCAGTACTTC
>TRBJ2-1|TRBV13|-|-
CASSPRLSSYNEQFF
TGTGCCAGCAGCCCGCGACTAAGCTCCTACAATGAGCAGTTCTTC
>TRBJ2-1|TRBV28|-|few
CASSLLGGEQFF
TGTGCCAGCAGTTTATTGGGGGGTGAGCAGTTCTTC
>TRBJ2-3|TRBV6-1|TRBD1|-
CASSDETGLLDTQYF
TGTGCCAGCAGTGACGAGACAGGGCTCTTGGATACGCAGTATTTT
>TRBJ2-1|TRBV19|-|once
CASSPQWAQTYNEQFF
TGTGCCAGTAGTCCCCAGTGGGCCCAAACCTACAATGAGCAGTTCTTC
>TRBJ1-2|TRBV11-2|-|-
CASTWAGGRGYTF
TGTGCCAGCACCTGGGCAGGCGGGAGAGGCTACACCTTC
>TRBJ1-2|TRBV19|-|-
CASSIRDPYGYTF
TGTGCCAGTAGTATCAGGGATCCCTATGGCTACACCTTC
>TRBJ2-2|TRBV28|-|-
CASSPHSNTGELFF
TGTGCCAGCAGTCCTCACTCGAACACCGGGGAGCTGTTTTTT
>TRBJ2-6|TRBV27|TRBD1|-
CASSPGTVHVWANVLTF
TGTGCCAGCAGTCCCGGGACAGTCCACGTCTGGGCCAACGTCCTGACTTTC
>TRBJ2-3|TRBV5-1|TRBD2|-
CASSLGLAGGRGTDTQYF
TGCGCCAGCAGCTTAGGACTAGCGGGGGGGCGCGGCACAGATACGCAGTATTTT
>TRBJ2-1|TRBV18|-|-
CASTDYNEQFF
TGTGCCAGTACAGATTACAATGAGCAGTTCTTC
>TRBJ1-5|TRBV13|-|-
CASSFAGGGNSNQPQHF
TGTGCCAGCAGCTTCGCAGGTGGAGGGAATAGCAATCAGCCCCAGCATTTT
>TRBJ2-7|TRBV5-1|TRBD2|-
CASSWGLAGALSDEQYF
TGCGCCAGCAGCTGGGGACTAGCGGGAGCCTTGAGTGACGAGCAGTACTTC
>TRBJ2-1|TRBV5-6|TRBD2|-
CASSLTSGSWNEQFF
TGTGCCAGCAGCTTAACTAGCGGGAGCTGGAATGAGCAGTTCTTC
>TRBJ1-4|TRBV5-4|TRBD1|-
CASSPGQGSQRDEKLFF
TGTGCCAGCAGCCCCGGACAGGGGTCCCAGAGGGATGAAAAACTGTTTTTT
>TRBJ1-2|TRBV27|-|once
CASSLSGRGEGGYTF
TGTGCCAGCAGTTTATCCGGTCGGGGGGAGGGTGGCTACACCTTC
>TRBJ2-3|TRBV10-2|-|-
CASSEAARDTQYF
TGCGCCAGCAGTGAGGCAGCCCGGGATACGCAGTATTTT
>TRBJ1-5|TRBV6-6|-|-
CASSHTALNQPQHF
TGTGCCAGCAGTCACACGGCTTTGAATCAGCCCCAGCATTTT
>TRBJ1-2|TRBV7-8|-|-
CASSLVQGARYGYTF
TGTGCCAGCAGCTTAGTCCAAGGGGCCAGGTATGGCTACACCTTC